This T cell receptor beta chain was sequenced during a study of blood T cell repertoires in COVID-19. As for the study in general: There were acute and convalescent COVID-19 samples, and they came from the United States, Italy and Spain. The cDNA or gDNA used as material had been derived from T cells, B-cell-depleted T cells, or PBMCs.

CDR1 and CDR2 (germline): MNHEY, SVGAGI. This CDR3 is built from 14 residues. V was clipped by 4 bases and J by 7 bases; unmatched bases: 7. TCRdb keeps only in-frame clones here, not all; method: immunoSEQ multiplex PCR. The data show some 96,000 clones, roughly 85% seen once. The material sequenced was peripheral blood. The chain carries TRBV6-5 and TRBJ1-5, with 7 bases aligning to TRBD1. This clonotype was obtained from a man between 65 and 80 years old with active or convalescent COVID-19. The DNA of the CDR3 is TGTGCCAGCAGTTTGACAGGGATTGGACAGCCCCAGCATTTT. This sequence encodes CASSLTGIGQPQHF.